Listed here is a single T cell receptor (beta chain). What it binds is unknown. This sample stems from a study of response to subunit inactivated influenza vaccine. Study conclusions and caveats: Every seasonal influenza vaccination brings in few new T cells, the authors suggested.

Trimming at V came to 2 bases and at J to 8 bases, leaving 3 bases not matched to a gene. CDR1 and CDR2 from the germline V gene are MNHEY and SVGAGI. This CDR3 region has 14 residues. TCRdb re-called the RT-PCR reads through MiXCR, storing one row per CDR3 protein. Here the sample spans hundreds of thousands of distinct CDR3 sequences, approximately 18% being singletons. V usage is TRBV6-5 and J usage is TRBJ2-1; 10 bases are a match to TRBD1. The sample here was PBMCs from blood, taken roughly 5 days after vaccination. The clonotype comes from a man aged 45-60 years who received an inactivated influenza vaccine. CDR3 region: CASSYGTGVDEQFF. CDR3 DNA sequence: TGTGCCAGCAGTTACGGGACAGGGGTGGATGAGCAGTTCTTC.